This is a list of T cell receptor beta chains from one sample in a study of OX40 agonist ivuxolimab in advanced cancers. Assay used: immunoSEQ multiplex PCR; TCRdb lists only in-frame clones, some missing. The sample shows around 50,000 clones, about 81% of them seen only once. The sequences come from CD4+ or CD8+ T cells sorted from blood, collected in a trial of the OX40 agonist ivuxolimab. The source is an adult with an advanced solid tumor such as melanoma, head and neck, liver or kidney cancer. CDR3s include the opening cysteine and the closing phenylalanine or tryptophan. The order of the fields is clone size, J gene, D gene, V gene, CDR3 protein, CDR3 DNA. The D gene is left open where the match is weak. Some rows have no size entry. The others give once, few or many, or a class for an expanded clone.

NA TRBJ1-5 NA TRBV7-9 CASSLLGDNQPQHF TGTGCCAGCAGCTTGCTAGGGGACAATCAGCCCCAGCATTTT
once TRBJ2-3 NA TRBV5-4 CASSLDLTSTDTQYF TGTGCCAGCAGCTTGGATCTGACTAGCACAGATACGCAGTATTTT
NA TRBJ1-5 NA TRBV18 CASSPPSRGGNQPQHF TGTGCCAGCTCACCACCAAGCCGCGGAGGCAATCAGCCCCAGCATTTT
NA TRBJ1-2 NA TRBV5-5 CASSLGSGLGSPTTNYGYTF TGTGCCAGCAGCTTGGGTTCCGGGCTGGGCAGCCCTACTACTAACTATGGCTACACCTTC
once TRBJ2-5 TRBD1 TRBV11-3 CASSPLTGGSGQYF TGTGCCAGCAGCCCGCTAACAGGGGGCTCTGGCCAGTACTTC
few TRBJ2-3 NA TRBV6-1 CASSEGQATDTQYF TGTGCCAGCAGTGAAGGACAAGCCACAGATACGCAGTATTTT
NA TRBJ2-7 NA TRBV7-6 CASSLYEGSEQYF TGTGCCAGCAGCTTATACGAGGGATCCGAGCAGTACTTC
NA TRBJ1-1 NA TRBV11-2 CASSSPGGSGGLPAFF TGTGCCAGCAGCTCACCCGGGGGCAGTGGGGGGTTACCCGCTTTCTTT
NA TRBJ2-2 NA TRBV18 CASSPPRGGDGTSRGELFF TGTGCCAGCTCACCACCCCGAGGAGGGGACGGCACTTCTCGGGGGGAGCTGTTTTTT
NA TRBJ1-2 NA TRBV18 CASSLSPDSPGGYTF TGTGCCAGCTCACTCTCCCCGGACAGTCCGGGCGGCTACACCTTC
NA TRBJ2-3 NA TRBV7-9 CASTSGGGFPDTQYF TGTGCCAGCACCTCTGGGGGGGGCTTCCCAGATACGCAGTATTTT
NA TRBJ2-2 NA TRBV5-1 CASSSQTLANTGELFF TGCGCCAGCAGCTCTCAGACCCTCGCGAACACCGGGGAGCTGTTTTTT
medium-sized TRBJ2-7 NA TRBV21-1 CASSEQIIGTGSRQSHEQYF TGTGCCAGCAGCGAGCAAATTATCGGGACAGGGAGCCGCCAATCACACGAGCAGTACTTC
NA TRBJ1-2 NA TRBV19 CASSMGRAYGYTF TGTGCCAGTAGTATGGGCAGGGCCTATGGCTACACCTTC
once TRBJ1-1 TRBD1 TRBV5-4 CASGSPRQGGTEAFF TGTGCCAGCGGGTCGCCGAGGCAGGGGGGGACTGAAGCTTTCTTT
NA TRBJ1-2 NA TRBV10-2 CASSGSFYGYTF TGCGCCAGCTCAGGGAGTTTCTATGGCTACACCTTC
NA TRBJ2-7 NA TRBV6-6 CASMLLGQGFYEQYF TGTGCCAGCATGCTATTGGGTCAAGGTTTCTACGAGCAGTACTTC
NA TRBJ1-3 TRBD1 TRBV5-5 CASSLTGLRISGNTIYF TGTGCCAGCAGCCTGACAGGGCTTCGTATCTCTGGAAACACCATATATTTT
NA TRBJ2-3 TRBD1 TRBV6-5 CASSFGQASFTDTQYF TGTGCCAGCAGTTTCGGACAGGCTAGTTTCACAGATACGCAGTATTTT
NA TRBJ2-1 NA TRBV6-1 CAGEGAGSHEQFF TGTGCCGGGGAGGGGGCAGGGTCCCATGAGCAGTTCTTC
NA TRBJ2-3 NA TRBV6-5 CASSYKRSSTDTQYF TGTGCCAGCAGTTACAAGCGTTCTAGCACAGATACGCAGTATTTT
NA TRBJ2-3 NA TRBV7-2 CASSLAGASTDTQYF TGTGCCAGCAGCTTAGCGGGGGCTAGCACAGATACGCAGTATTTT
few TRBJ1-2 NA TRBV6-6 CASSYSGGNYGYTF TGTGCCAGCAGTTACTCAGGGGGAAACTATGGCTACACCTTC
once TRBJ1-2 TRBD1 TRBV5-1 CASSLVAGGFGGYTF TGCGCCAGCAGCTTGGTTGCAGGGGGCTTTGGTGGCTACACCTTC
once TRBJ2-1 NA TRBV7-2 CASSLLGGSQYNEQFF TGTGCCAGCAGCCTTTTGGGAGGTAGCCAATACAATGAGCAGTTCTTC
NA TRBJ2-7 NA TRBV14 CASSRQHYEQYF TGTGCCAGCAGCCGTCAGCACTACGAGCAGTACTTC
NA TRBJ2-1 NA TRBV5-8 CASSFYRVGSYNEQFF TGTGCCAGCAGTTTTTACAGGGTAGGCTCCTACAATGAGCAGTTCTTC
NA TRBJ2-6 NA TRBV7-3 CASSLGGAGANVLTF TGTGCCAGCAGCTTAGGAGGGGCCGGGGCCAACGTCCTGACTTTC
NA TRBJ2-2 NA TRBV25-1 CASRATTGFTYAGELFF TGTGCCAGCAGGGCGACCACAGGGTTCACGTACGCCGGGGAGCTGTTTTTT
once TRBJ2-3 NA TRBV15 CATGRAATDTQYF TGTGCCACAGGACGGGCAGCAACAGATACGCAGTATTTT
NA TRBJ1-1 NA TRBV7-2 CASSLSGKGDPAFF TGTGCCAGCAGCTTAAGTGGGAAGGGGGATCCGGCTTTCTTT
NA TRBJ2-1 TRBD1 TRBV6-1 CASSHRGFGEQFF TGTGCCAGCAGTCACAGGGGTTTCGGTGAGCAGTTCTTC
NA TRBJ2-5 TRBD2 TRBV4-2 CASSQSSGGAEETQYF TGTGCCAGCAGCCAGAGTAGCGGGGGGGCGGAAGAGACCCAGTACTTC
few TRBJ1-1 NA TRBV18 CASSGGRSMNTEAFF TGTGCCAGCTCAGGGGGACGTAGCATGAACACTGAAGCTTTCTTT
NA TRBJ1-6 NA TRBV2 CASSENPGGNSPLHF TGTGCCAGCAGTGAAAATCCCGGGGGCAATTCACCCCTCCACTTT
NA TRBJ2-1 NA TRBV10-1 CASLLGFF TGCGCCAGCCTCCTGGGGTTCTTC
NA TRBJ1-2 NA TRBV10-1 CASSDNNYGYTF TGCGCCAGCAGTGACAACAACTATGGCTACACCTTC
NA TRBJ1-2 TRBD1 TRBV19 CASSATRTGANYGYTF TGTGCCAGTAGTGCCACGAGGACAGGAGCTAACTATGGCTACACCTTC
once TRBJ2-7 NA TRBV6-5 CASSYQRMGEQYF TGTGCCAGCAGTTACCAGAGAATGGGAGAGCAGTACTTC
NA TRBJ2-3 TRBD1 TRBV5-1 CASSLDPPGQMGDTQYF TGCGCCAGCAGCTTGGACCCTCCGGGACAGATGGGAGATACGCAGTATTTT
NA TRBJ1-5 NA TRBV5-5 CASSLSGSTSQPQHF TGTGCCAGCAGCTTGTCGGGCAGTACAAGTCAGCCCCAGCATTTT
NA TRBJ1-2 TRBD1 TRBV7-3 CASSLPVWTGFYGYTF TGTGCCAGCAGCCTACCTGTCTGGACAGGGTTTTATGGCTACACCTTC
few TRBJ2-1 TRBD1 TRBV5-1 CASSLRQGAYNEQFF TGCGCCAGCAGCTTGCGACAGGGGGCCTACAATGAGCAGTTCTTC
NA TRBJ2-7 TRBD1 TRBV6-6 CATGTGTYEQYF TGTGCCACCGGGACAGGGACCTACGAGCAGTACTTC
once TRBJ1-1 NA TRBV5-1 CASSLGTANTEAFF TGCGCCAGCAGCTTGGGGACAGCTAACACTGAAGCTTTCTTT
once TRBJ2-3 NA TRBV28 CASSGGAYGTDTQYF TGTGCCAGCAGTGGGGGAGCCTACGGCACAGATACGCAGTATTTT
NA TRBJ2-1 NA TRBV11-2 CASRSPGRRYNEQFF TGTGCCAGCAGATCCCCGGGACGTCGATACAATGAGCAGTTCTTC
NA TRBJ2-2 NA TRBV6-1 CASSEYWAATNTGELFF TGTGCCAGCAGTGAATATTGGGCAGCCACGAACACCGGGGAGCTGTTTTTT
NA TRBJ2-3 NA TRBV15 CATSNNRATDTQYF TGTGCCACCAGCAACAACAGGGCCACAGATACGCAGTATTTT
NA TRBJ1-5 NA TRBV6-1 CASSDLGGWNQPQHF TGTGCCAGCAGTGACTTAGGGGGTTGGAATCAGCCCCAGCATTTT